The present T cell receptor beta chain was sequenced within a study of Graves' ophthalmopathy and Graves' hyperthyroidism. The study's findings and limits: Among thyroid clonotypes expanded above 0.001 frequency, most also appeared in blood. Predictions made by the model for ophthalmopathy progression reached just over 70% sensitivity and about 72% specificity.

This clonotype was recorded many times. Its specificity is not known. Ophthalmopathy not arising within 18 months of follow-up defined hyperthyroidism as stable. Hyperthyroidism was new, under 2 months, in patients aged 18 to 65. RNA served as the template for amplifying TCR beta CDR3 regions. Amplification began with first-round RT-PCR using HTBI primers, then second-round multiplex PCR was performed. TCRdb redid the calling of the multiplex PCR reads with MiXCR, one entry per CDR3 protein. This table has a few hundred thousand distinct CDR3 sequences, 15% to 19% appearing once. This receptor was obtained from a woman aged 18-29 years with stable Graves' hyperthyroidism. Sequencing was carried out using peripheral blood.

CDR3 coding DNA: TGTGCCAGCAGTTACGGTAACAGGGGCAAGGATGAAGCTTTCTTT. Its translation is CASSYGNRGKDEAFF. The chain carries TRBV6-5 and TRBJ1-1; 7 bases map to TRBD1. Germline CDR1 is MNHEY and CDR2 is SVGAGI. V was pared by 2 bases and J by 7 bases, with 10 bases of the junction left unmatched. The CDR3 is made up of 15 amino acids.